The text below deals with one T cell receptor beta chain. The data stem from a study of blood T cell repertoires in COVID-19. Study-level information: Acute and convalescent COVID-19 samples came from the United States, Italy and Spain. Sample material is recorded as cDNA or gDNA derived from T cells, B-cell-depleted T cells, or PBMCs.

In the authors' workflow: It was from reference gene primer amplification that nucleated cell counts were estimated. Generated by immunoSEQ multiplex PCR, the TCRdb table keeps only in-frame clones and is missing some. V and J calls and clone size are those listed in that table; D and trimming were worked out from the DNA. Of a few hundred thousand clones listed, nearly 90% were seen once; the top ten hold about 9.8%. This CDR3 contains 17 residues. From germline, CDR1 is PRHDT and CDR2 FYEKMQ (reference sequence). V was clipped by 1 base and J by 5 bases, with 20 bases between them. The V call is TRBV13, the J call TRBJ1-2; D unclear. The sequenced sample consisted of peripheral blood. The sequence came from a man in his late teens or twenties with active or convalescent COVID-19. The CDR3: CASSLERAGGVDYGYTF. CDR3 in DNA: TGTGCCAGCAGCTTAGAAAGGGCCGGCGGGGTAGATTATGGCTACACCTTC.